A single sample gave rise to the 8 T cell receptor beta chains below, sequenced in a study of tumor and adjacent non-tumor tissue in lung cancer. RNA was extracted from bulk tissue without any cell sorting. Three rounds of nested PCR, following a modified ARM-PCR protocol, produced the TCRbeta library. TCRdb analysed the multiplex PCR reads with MiXCR anew, one entry per CDR3 protein. The sample lists about 110,000 distinct CDR3 sequences; around 75% were seen once. Sequenced input: lung tumor tissue. All receptors derive from a woman between 55 and 75 years old with non-small cell lung cancer.

About this clonotype: This may stem from a read error, because a much larger clone lies one nucleotide away. This chain links TRBV12-3 or TRBV12-4 with TRBJ1-3; possible D gene TRBD1, 6 bases. The CDR3 loop spans 16 amino acids. In DNA, the CDR3 is TGTGCCAGCAGCCCAAACCAGGGGAGGTCTGGAAGCACCATATATTTT. As protein: CASSPNQGRSGSTIYF.

This clonotype appeared many times. This rearrangement joins TRBV4-1 to TRBJ2-5; possible D gene TRBD2, 5 bases. The CDR3 runs 15 residues. The germline V gene has CDR1 MGHRA and CDR2 YSYEKL. Trimming cost V 0 bases and J 6 bases, with 14 bases left between them. The CDR3 protein is CASSQDFNPGKTQYF. The CDR3 nucleotides read TGCGCCAGCAGCCAAGATTTCAACCCGGGGAAGACCCAGTACTTC.

Details on this clonotype: The conserved closing phenylalanine or tryptophan is absent in this CDR3, likely reflecting a read error. The V and J genes are TRBV20-1 and TRBJ2-2; D uncertain. CDR3 length equals 15 residues. V was shortened by 1 base and J by 4 bases, with 13 bases between the two germline ends. CDR1 is DFQATT and CDR2 is SNEGSKA in the germline V gene (reference sequence). The chain's CDR3 is CSARVAGLITGELFY. The CDR3, as DNA: TGCAGTGCTAGAGTAGCCGGGCTTATCACCGGGGAGCTGTTTTAT.

V gene TRBV30 combines with J gene TRBJ2-2, with D perhaps TRBD2 (6 bases). The V gene lost 2 bases and the J gene lost 3 bases, with 10 bases spanning the gap. The CDR3 sequence is 14 residues long. CDR1 GTSNPN and CDR2 SVGIG come from the germline V gene (reference sequence). DNA of the CDR3: TGTGCCTGGAGTTTCCGGGGGTACACCGGGGAGCTGTTTTTT. Protein sequence: CAWSFRGYTGELFF.

Concerning this clonotype: The junction departs from germline at one end; a sequencing error may be responsible. The V call is TRBV11-3, the J call TRBJ1-1; D is uncertain. CDR3 size: 15 residues. Germline values: CDR1 SGHNT, CDR2 YENEEA. CDR3 sequence reads: CANSLDQSLNTEAFF. The DNA of the CDR3 is TGTGCCAACAGCTTAGATCAATCCCTGAACACTGAAGCTTTCTTT.

With respect to this clonotype: The junction departs from the called germline gene at one end, perhaps through a read error. V usage is TRBV6-6 and J usage is TRBJ1-5, with D perhaps matching TRBD1 (6 bases). The CDR3 length is 13 residues. Germline assignment: CDR1 MNHNY and CDR2 SVGAGI (reference sequence). Written as DNA, the CDR3 is TGTACCAGCGGTGCAGGGGGCAATCAGCCCCAGCATTTT. This encodes CTSGAGGNQPQHF.

On this clonotype itself: This is likely a read error, given that the CDR3 carries no conserved phenylalanine or tryptophan at its end. The DNA is omitted, as the CDR3 cannot be located on it reliably, and the CDR3 follows TCRdb's listing. The J gene is TRBJ2-4, the V gene TRBV6-2 or TRBV6-3; TRBD1, the table's D call, was not compared with the DNA. The CDR3 is 17 residues long, ends included. From germline, CDR1 is MNHEY and CDR2 SVGEGT. The CDR3 reads CASSYALSGIAKNIRYI.

Concerning this clonotype: The junction and the germline gene differ at one end; a read error may be behind it. The V gene is TRBV4-2, the J gene TRBJ1-2; D is perhaps TRBD1 (5 bases). This CDR3 is 16 amino acids long. From germline, CDR1 is LGHNA and CDR2 YNFKEQ. CDR3 protein: CAISQLSTGRDYGYTF. The CDR3 coding sequence is TGTGCCATCAGCCAACTCTCCACCGGGCGGGACTATGGCTATACCTTC.